This T cell receptor (beta chain) was sequenced during a study of T cells in Graves' hyperthyroidism and ophthalmopathy. V was cut by 2 bases and J by 5 bases, with 12 bases left in between. The CDR3 runs 14 residues. The germline V gene has CDR1 SGHDN and CDR2 FVKESK. It was RNA transcripts that yielded the amplified TCR beta CDR3 regions. HTBI primers were used for first-round RT-PCR of the TCR CDR3. TCRdb reprocessed the multiplex PCR reads with MiXCR, giving one entry per CDR3 protein. Found here are some 500,000 distinct CDR3 sequences, roughly a quarter of them singletons; the top ten hold roughly 12%. Whole-study findings and limits: Ophthalmopathy cases were set apart from stable hyperthyroidism by a 13 V-J model.

This clonotype was found many times. As yet, its antigen is unknown. Under 3 months was the duration of disease in ophthalmopathy patients, who also had a Clinical Activity Score of at least 3 and a NOSPECS grade of at least 4. Every diagnosis used clinical symptoms, serum thyroxine and TRAb, thyroid ultrasound and orbital computed tomography. The sequence derives from a woman between 25 and 40 years old with Graves' ophthalmopathy. The chain couples TRBV14 to TRBJ1-2; D is possibly TRBD1 (6 bases). The material sequenced was blood. CDR3 residues: CASSQLQGQYGYTF. The CDR3 DNA sequence: TGTGCCAGCAGCCAACTACAGGGTCAATATGGCTACACCTTC.